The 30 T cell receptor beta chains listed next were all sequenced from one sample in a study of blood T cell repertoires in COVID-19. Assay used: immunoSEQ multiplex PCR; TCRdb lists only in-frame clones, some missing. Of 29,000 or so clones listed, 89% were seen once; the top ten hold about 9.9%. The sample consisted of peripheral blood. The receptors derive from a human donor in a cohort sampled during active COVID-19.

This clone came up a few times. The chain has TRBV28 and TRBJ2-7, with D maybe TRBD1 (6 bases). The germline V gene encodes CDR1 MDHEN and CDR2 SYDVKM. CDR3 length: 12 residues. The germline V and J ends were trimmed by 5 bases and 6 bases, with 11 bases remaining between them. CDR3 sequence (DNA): TGTGCCAGCAGTCTAGGGGGTGGCGAGCAGTACTTC. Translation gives CASSLGGGEQYF.

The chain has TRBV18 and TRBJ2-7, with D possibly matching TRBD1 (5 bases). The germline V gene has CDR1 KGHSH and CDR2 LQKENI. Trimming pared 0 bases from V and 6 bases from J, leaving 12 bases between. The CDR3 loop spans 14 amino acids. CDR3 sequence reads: CASSPPRTTAEQYF. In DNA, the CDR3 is TGTGCCAGCTCACCACCGAGGACGACAGCCGAGCAGTACTTC.

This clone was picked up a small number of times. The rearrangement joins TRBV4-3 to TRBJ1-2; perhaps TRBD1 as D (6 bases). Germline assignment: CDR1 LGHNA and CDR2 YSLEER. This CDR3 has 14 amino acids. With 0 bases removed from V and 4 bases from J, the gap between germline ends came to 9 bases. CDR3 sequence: CASSQDQGPYGYTF. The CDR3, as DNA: TGCGCCAGCAGCCAAGACCAGGGGCCCTATGGCTACACCTTC.

The DNA of the CDR3 is TGTGCCAGCAGTCCCCTAGCCCCAATGAGAGGGGCCAACGTCCTGACTTTC. Amino acid sequence: CASSPLAPMRGANVLTF. The V and J genes are TRBV28 and TRBJ2-6; D may be TRBD2 (5 bases). The CDR3 has 17 residues. Germline V gene sequence: CDR1 MDHEN, CDR2 SYDVKM. V shed 5 bases and J shed 4 bases, with 18 bases lying between them.

Here the CDR3 reads CASSQEPGLALAGELFF. The CDR3 DNA follows: TGCGCCAGCAGCCAGGAACCGGGACTAGCGCTTGCCGGGGAGCTGTTTTTT. The chain links TRBV4-3 to TRBJ2-2; 10 positions match TRBD2. The junction had 10 bases not matched to a gene; V was cut back by 3 bases and J by 6 bases. This CDR3 region has 17 residues. The germline V gene encodes CDR1 LGHNA and CDR2 YSLEER.

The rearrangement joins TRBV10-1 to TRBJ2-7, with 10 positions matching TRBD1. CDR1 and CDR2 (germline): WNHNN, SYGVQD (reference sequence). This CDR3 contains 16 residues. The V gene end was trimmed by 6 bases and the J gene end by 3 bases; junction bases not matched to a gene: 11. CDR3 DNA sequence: TGCGCCAGCAGCCCCGGGACAGGGGTTTTTGACTACGAGCAGTACTTC. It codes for CASSPGTGVFDYEQYF.

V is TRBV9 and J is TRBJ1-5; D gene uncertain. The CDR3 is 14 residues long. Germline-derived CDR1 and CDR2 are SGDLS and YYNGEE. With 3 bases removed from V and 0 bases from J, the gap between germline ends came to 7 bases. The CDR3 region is CASSAGVSNQPQHF. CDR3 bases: TGTGCCAGCAGCGCCGGGGTTAGCAATCAGCCCCAGCATTTT. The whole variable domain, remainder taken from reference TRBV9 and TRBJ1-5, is DSGVTQTPKHLITATGQRVTLRCSPRSGDLSVYWYQQSLDQGLQFLIQYYNGEERAKGNILERFSAQQFPDLHSELNLSSLELGDSALYFCASSAGVSNQPQHFGDGTRLSIL.

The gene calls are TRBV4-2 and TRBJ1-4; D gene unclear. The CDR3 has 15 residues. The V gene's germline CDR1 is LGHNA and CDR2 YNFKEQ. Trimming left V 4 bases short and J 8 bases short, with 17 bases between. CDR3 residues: CASSPGSSRWEKLFF. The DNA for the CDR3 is TGTGCCAGCAGCCCGGGGAGTTCGCGTTGGGAAAAACTGTTTTTT.

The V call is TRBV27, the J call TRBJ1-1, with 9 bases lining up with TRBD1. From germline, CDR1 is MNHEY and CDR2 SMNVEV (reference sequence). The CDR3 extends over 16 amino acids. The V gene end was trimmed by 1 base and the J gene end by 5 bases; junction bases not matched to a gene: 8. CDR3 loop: CASSLLDRGRGTEAFF. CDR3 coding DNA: TGTGCCAGCAGTTTATTGGACAGGGGAAGGGGGACTGAAGCTTTCTTT.

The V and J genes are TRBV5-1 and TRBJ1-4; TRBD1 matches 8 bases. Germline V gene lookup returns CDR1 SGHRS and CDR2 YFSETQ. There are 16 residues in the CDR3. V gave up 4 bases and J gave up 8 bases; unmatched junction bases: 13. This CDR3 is CASSVSGTGQGEKLFF. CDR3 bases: TGCGCCAGCAGCGTATCCGGGACAGGCCAGGGGGAAAAACTGTTTTTT.

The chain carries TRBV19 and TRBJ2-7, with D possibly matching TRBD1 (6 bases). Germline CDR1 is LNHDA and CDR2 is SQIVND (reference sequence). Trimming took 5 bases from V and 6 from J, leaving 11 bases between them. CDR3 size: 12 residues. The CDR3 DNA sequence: TGTGCCAGTAGTTGGACAGCCGGCGAGCAGTACTTC. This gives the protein CASSWTAGEQYF.

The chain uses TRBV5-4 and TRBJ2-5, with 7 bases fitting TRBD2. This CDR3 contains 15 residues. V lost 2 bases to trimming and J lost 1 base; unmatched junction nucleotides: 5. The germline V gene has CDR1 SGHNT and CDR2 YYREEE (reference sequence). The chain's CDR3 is CASSLDGGSQETQYF. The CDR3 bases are TGTGCCAGCAGCTTAGACGGGGGGAGCCAAGAGACCCAGTACTTC.

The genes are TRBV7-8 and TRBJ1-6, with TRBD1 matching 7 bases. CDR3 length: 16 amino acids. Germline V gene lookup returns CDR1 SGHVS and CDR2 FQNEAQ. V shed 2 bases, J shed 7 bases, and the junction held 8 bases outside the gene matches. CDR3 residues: CASSLQTTGTNSPLHF. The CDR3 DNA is TGTGCCAGCAGCTTACAGACGACAGGGACCAATTCACCCCTCCACTTT.

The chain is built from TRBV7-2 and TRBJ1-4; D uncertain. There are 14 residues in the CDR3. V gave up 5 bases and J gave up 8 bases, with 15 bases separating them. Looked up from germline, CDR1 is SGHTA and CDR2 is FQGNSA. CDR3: CASSGREKGEKLFF. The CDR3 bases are TGTGCCAGCAGCGGCCGGGAAAAAGGGGAAAAACTGTTTTTT. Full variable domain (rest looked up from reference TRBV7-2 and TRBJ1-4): GAGVSQSPSNKVTEKGKDVELRCDPISGHTALYWYRQSLGQGLEFLIYFQGNSAPDKSGLPSDRFSAERTGGSVSTLTIQRTQQEDSAVYLCASSGREKGEKLFFGSGTQLSVL.

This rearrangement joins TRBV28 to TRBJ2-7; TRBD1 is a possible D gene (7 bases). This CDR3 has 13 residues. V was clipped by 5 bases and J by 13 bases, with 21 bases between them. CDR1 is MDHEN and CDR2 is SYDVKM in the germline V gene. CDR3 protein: CASSAGQSLFLYF. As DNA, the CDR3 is TGTGCCAGCAGTGCGGGACAGAGTTTATTCTTATACTTC.

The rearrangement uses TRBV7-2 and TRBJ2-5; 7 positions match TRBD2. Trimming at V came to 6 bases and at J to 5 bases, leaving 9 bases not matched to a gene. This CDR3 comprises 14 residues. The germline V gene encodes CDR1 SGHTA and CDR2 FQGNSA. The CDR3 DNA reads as TGTGCCAGCAGGCCGGGACGGGGGGTGGAGACCCAGTACTTC. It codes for CASRPGRGVETQYF.

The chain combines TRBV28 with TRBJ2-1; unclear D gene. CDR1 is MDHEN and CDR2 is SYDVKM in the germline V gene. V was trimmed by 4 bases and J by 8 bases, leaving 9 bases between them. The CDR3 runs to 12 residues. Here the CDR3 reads CASSSRVDEQFF. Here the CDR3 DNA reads TGTGCCAGCAGTTCTCGAGTCGATGAGCAGTTCTTC.

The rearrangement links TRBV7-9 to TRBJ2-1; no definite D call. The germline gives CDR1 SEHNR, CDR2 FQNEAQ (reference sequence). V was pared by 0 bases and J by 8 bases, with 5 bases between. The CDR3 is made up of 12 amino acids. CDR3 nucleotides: TGTGCCAGCAGCTTAGCCGGGTATGAGCAGTTCTTC. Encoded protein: CASSLAGYEQFF.

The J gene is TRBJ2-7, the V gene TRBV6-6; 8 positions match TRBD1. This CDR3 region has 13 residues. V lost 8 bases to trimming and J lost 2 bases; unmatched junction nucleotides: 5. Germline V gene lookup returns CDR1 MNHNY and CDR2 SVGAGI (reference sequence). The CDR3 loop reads CASAGDRPYEQYF. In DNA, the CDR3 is TGTGCCAGCGCTGGGGACAGGCCCTACGAGCAGTACTTC.

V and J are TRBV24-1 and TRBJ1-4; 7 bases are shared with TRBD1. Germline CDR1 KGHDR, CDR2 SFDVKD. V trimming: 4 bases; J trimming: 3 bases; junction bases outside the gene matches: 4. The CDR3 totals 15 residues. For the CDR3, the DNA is TGTGCCACCAGTGACCCGACAGGGTCTAATGAAAAACTGTTTTTT. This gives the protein CATSDPTGSNEKLFF.

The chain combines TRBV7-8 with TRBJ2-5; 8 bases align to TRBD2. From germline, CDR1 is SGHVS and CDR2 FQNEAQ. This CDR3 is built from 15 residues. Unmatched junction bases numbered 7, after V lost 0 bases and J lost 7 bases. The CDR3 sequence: CASSLAYRGGGTQYF. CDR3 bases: TGTGCCAGCAGCTTAGCGTACCGGGGGGGCGGGACCCAGTACTTC.

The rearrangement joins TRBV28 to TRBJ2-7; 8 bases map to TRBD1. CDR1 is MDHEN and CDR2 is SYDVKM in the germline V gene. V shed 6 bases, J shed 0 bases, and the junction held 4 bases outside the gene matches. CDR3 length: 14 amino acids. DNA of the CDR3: TGTGCCAGCAGCAAGGGGACAGGCTCCTACGAGCAGTACTTC. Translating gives CASSKGTGSYEQYF.

CDR3 coding DNA: TGTGCCAGCAGCTTAACAGGGAATGAGCAGTACTTC. It translates to CASSLTGNEQYF. The chain uses TRBV7-8 and TRBJ2-7, with D possibly matching TRBD1 (6 bases). Germline CDR1 SGHVS, CDR2 FQNEAQ. The CDR3 consists of 12 residues. The germline V and J ends were trimmed by 2 bases and 7 bases, with 9 bases remaining between them.

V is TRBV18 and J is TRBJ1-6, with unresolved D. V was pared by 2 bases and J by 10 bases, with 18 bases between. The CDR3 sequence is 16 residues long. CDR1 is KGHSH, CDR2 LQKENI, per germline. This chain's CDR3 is CASSPGVGGRESPLHF. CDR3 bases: TGTGCCAGCTCACCAGGAGTCGGAGGGCGCGAGTCACCCCTCCACTTT.

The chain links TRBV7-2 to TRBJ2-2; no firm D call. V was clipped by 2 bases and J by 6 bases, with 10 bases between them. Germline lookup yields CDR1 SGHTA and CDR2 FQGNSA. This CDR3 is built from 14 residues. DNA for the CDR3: TGTGCCAGCAGCTTATCCAGACAAGCCGGGGAGCTGTTTTTT. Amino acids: CASSLSRQAGELFF.

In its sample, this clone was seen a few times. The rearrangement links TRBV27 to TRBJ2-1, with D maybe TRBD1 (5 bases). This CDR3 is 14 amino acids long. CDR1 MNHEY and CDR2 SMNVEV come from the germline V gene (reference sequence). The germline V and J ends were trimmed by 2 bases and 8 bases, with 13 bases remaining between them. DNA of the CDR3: TGTGCCAGCAGTTTAATCCTGACAGCCGATGAGCAGTTCTTC. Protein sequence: CASSLILTADEQFF.

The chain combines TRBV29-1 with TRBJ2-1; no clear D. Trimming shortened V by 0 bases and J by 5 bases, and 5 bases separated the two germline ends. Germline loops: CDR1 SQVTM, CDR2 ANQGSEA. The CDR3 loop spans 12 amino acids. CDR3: CSVEERDNEQFF. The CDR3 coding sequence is TGCAGCGTTGAAGAAAGAGACAATGAGCAGTTCTTC.

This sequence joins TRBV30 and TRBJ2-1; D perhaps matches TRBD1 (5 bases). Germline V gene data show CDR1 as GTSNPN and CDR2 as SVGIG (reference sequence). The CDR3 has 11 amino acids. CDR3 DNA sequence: TGTGCGGGGCGGACGGCTGGTGAGCAGTTCTTC. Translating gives CAGRTAGEQFF. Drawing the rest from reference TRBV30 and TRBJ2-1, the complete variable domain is SQTIHQWPATLVQPVGSPLSLECTVEGTSNPNLYWYRQAAGRGLQLLFYSVGIGQISSEVPQNLSASRPQDRQFILSSKKLLLSDSGFYLCAGRTAGEQFFGPGTRLTVL.

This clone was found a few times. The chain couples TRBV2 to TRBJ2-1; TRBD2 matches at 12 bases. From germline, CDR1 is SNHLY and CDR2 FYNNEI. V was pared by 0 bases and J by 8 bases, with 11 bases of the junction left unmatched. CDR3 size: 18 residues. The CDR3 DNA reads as TGTGCCAGCAGTGAAGCGGTGGCTAGCGGGGGGGCCAGGGATGAGCAGTTCTTC. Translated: CASSEAVASGGARDEQFF.

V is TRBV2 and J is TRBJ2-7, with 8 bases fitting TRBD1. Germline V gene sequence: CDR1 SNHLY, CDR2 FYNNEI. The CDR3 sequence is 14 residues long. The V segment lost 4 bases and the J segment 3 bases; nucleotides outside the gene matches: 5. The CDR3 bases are TGTGCCAGCAGTGGCGGGACAGGTTACTACGAGCAGTACTTC. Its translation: CASSGGTGYYEQYF.